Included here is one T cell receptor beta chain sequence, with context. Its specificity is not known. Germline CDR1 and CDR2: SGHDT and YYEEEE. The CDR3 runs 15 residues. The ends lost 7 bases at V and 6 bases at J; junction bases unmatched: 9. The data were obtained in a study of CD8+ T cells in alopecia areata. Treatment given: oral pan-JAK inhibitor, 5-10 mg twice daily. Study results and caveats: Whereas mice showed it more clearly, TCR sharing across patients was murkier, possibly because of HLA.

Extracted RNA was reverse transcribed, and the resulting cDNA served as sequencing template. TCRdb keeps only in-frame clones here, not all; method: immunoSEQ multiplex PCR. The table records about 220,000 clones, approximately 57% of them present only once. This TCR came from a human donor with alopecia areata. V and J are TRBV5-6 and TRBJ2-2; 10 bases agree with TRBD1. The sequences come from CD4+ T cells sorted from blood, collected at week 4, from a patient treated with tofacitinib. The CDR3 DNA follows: TGTGCCAGCTACCCTGGGACAGGGGTAGCCGGGGAGCTGTTTTTT. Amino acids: CASYPGTGVAGELFF.